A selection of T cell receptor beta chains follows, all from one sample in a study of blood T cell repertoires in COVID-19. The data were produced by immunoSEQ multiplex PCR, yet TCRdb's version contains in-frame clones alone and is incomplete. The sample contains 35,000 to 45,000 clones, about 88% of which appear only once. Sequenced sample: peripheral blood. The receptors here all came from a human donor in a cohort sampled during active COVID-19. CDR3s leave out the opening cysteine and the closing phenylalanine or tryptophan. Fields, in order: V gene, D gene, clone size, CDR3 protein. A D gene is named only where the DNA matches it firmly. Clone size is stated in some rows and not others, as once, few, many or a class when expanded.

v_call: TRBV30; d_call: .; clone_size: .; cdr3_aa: AWSFAGYGYT
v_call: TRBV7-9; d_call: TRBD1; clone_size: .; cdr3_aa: ASSQNDRGGGYT
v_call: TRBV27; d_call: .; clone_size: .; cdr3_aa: ASSLSGTAYPYEQY
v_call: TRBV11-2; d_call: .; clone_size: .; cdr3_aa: ASSYGRGAYEQY
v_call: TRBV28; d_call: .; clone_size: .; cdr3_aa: ASNSEGVWGSPLH
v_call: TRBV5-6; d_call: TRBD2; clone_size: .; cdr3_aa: ASREQRGEDRVQY
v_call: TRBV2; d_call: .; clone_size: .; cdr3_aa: ASSPEAVYQPQH
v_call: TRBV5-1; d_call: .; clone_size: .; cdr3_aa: ASSQLQGGLEQY
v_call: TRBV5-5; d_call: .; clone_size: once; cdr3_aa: ASSLLSTENYGYT
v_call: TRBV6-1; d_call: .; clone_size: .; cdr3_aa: ASREVPTGYQPQH
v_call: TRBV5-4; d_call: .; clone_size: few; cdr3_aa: ASSTAGEQY
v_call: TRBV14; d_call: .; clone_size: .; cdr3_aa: ASSNEGGAQETQY
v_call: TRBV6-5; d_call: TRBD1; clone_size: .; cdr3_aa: ASTETGTSGAF
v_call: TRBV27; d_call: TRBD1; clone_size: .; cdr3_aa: ASSPGGQGRTGELF
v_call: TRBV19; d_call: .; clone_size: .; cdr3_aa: ASSISGNTGELF
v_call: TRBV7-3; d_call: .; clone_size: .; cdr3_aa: ASSRDSNGYT
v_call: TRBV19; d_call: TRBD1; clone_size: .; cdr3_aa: ATRGVTGGLGTQY
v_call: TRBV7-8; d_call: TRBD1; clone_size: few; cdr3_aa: ASSARTGKVTGELF
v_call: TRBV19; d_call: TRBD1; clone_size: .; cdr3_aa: ASSMVGQGVPGNTIY
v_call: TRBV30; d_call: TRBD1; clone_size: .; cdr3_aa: AWSPRDRAGNTIY
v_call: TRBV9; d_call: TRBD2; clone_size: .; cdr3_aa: ASSVGGGALRETQY
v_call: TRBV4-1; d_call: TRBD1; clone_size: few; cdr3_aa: ASSHEDREQSYEQY
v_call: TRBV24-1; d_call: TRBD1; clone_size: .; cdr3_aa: ATSGPDRAYGYT
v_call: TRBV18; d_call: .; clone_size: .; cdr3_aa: ASSPTGILETQY
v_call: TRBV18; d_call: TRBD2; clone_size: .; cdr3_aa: ASSPPNRLAGSTDTQY
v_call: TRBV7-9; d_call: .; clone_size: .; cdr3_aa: ASSPFRDLGGTEAF
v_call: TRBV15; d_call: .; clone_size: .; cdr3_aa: ATSTYTGELF
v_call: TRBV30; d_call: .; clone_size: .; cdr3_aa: AWSRGGAYEQY
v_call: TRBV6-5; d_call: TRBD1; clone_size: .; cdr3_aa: ASSYSYRGANEQY
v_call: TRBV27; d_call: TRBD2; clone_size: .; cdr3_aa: ASTLITSGGVRETQY
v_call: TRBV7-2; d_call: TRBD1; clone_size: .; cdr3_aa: ASSSPGQVGFVTDTQY
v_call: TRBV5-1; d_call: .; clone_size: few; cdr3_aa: ASSQTGTVRGGTNVLT
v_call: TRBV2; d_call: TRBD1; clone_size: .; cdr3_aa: ATRDRGSPWYGYT
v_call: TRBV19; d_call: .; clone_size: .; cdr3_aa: ASSIGGSGANVLT
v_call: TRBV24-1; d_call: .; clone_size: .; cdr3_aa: ATSGNRDPTDTQY
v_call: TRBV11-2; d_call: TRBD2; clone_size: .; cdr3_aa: ASSSMGGTSGVGRETQY
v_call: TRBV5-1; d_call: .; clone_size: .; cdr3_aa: ASSWRGEGGNTIY
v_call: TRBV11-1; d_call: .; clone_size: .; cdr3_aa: ASSPNRNFFPD